One and the same sample provided the 9 T cell receptor beta chains below, sequenced in a study of CD8+ T cells in alopecia areata. Markers used for sorting pooled cutaneous lymph node cells were CD4, CD8alpha, NKG2D, NKG2ACE and others. cDNA prepared by RNA extraction and subsequent reverse transcription served as the template for sequencing. Clones were read by immunoSEQ multiplex PCR, and TCRdb kept only the in-frame ones, dropping some. The sample lists approximately 300,000 clones, none appearing once, the ten largest making up less than 1.5%. Sequenced material: CD4+ T cells sorted from a lymph node. Receptor source: a C3H/HeJ mouse with alopecia areata. MHC haplotype of the mouse line: H2-k.

Of note for this clone: Germline and genes: mouse. From the germline J gene comes the end of the CDR3, since the read stops 4 residues before it. The V call is TRBV13-3, the J call TRBJ2-4; TRBD1 aligns across 8 bases. This CDR3 has 14 amino acids. Germline V lookup: CDR1 NNHDY, CDR2 SYVADS. V trimming: 2 bases; J trimming: 1 base; junction bases outside the gene matches: 0. Here the CDR3 reads CASSEQGGQNTLYF. The sequenced CDR3 bases are TGTGCCAGCAGTGAACAGGGGGGTCAAAAC.

Details on this clone: The gene symbols are mouse symbols. In the same sample, other DNA sequences code for this CDR3. Incomplete CDR3 DNA: TGTGCCAGCAGTGAGGGGACAGGGGGCAGGGAC. Translation gives CASSEGTGGRD. In full, the CDR3 is CASSEGTGGRDTQYF. V gene TRBV13-3 combines with J gene TRBJ2-5; TRBD1 aligns across 12 bases. The read gets to within 4 residues of the CDR3 end, and the germline J gene fills in the rest. The CDR3 length is 15 residues. CDR1 NNHDY and CDR2 SYVADS come from the germline V gene.

A note on this clone: Any gene name here is a mouse gene name. The read is 4 residues too short to cover the CDR3 end, so that end is filled in from the germline J gene. The J gene is TRBJ2-1, the V gene TRBV1; D is perhaps TRBD1 (6 bases). Germline V gene sequence: CDR1 NSQYPW, CDR2 LRSPGD (reference sequence). The CDR3 is 15 residues long. The CDR3 bases that were read are TGCACCTGCAGTGCAATACAGGGAGATTTGGCT. This gives the protein CTCSAIQGDLA. The whole CDR3 protein reads CTCSAIQGDLAEQFF. The entire variable domain, with the rest obtained from reference TRBV1 and TRBJ2-1, is as follows: VTLLEQNPRWRLVPRGQAVNLRCILKNSQYPWMSWYQQDLQKQLQWLFTLRSPGDKEVKSLPGADYLATRVTDTELRLQVANMSQGRTLYCTCSAIQGDLAEQFFGPGTRLTVL.

This clone was seen only a few times. Genes here carry mouse names. The CDR3 end is not reached by the read, which stops 4 residues before it; the germline J gene fills it in. The chain recombines TRBV13-2 with TRBJ2-2; TRBD1 is a possible D gene (6 bases). Germline V gene sequence: CDR1 NNHNN, CDR2 SYGAGS (reference sequence). V lost 3 bases and J 0 bases, leaving 9 bases between the germline ends. The CDR3 loop spans 15 amino acids. CDR3: CASGAGTSNTGQLYF. The part of the CDR3 DNA that was read is TGTGCCAGCGGTGCCGGGACATCAAACACCGGG.

Worth noting for this clone: Here the gene names and germline are mouse. The missing CDR3 end, 4 residues past where the read stops, is filled in from the germline J gene. Other DNA variants within this sample encode the same CDR3. This chain links TRBV19 with TRBJ1-1, with 7 bases matching TRBD1. After removal of 5 bases from V and 0 bases from J, the junction contained 4 bases not matched to a gene. In germline, CDR1 is FNHDT, CDR2 SITEND (reference sequence). CDR3 size: 14 residues. The CDR3: CASRRQGPNTEVFF. CDR3 DNA (partial): TGTGCCAGCAGGAGACAGGGACCAAACACA.

As for this clone: The gene symbols are mouse symbols. Read sequence stops 4 residues before the CDR3 end, and the germline J gene provides the missing end. The same CDR3 arises from other DNA sequences in this sample as well. J is TRBJ2-3 and V is TRBV5; 8 bases match TRBD2. J was trimmed by 1 base and V by 1 base; bases with no gene match: 1. The length of the CDR3 is 15 residues. Germline values: CDR1 LGHNA, CDR2 YNLKQL (reference sequence). CDR3: CASSQVGLGAETLYF. Partial CDR3 DNA: TGTGCCAGCAGCCAAGTGGGACTGGGTGCAGAA.

This clone showed up just a few times. Gene names are the mouse ones. The read comes to an end 4 residues before the CDR3 does, leaving the germline J gene to fill in the end. The chain combines TRBV1 with TRBJ2-5; TRBD1 aligns across 9 bases. The CDR3 sequence is 17 residues long. Germline values: CDR1 NSQYPW, CDR2 LRSPGD (reference sequence). The sequenced part of the CDR3 DNA is TGCACCTGCAGTGCAAACAGGGGGCGCGAGTCGGCGGAC. This sequence encodes CTCSANRGRESAD. The entire CDR3 reads CTCSANRGRESADTQYF.

Concerning this clone: Any gene name here is a mouse gene name. The CDR3 extends 4 residues past the end of the read, so its final part is completed from the germline J gene. This chain joins TRBV19 and TRBJ2-7, with TRBD2 identical over 7 bases. The trim removed 7 bases at V and 0 bases at J, leaving 4 bases unmatched. Looked up from germline, CDR1 is FNHDT and CDR2 is SITEND (reference sequence). This CDR3 is built from 13 residues. The DNA read from the CDR3 is TGTGCCAGCGCTTCTGGGGGCTCCTAT. It translates to CASASGGSY. In full, the CDR3 is CASASGGSYEQYF.

Comment on this clone: Mouse germline and gene names are used. The missing CDR3 end, 3 residues past where the read stops, is filled in from the germline J gene. V is TRBV19 and J is TRBJ1-6; TRBD1 matches 9 bases. TRBJ1-6 is treated as an ORF (open reading frame) with a function not yet certain. Germline CDR1 reads FNHDT; CDR2 reads SITEND (reference sequence). V dropped 2 bases and J dropped 7; count of bases not matched to a gene: 4. The CDR3 is 15 amino acids. CDR3 DNA, as far as it was read: TGTGCCAGCAGTATTCTGGACAGGGGAAATTCGCCC. The encoded protein is CASSILDRGNSP. The whole CDR3 is CASSILDRGNSPLYF.